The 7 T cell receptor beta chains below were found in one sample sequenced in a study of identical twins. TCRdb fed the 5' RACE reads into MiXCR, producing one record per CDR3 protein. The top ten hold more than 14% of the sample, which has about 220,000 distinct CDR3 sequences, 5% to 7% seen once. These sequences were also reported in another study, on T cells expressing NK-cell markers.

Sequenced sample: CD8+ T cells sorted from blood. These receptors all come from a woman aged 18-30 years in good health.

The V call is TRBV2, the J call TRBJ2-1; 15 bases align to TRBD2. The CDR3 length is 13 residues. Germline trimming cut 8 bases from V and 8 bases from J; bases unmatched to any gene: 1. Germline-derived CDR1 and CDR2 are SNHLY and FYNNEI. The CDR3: CASGLAGGHEQFF. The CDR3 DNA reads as TGTGCCAGCGGACTAGCGGGGGGGCATGAGCAGTTCTTC.

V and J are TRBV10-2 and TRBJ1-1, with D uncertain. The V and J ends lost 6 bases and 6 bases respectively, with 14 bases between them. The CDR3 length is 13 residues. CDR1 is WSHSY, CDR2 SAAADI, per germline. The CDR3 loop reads CASRGELAPEAFF. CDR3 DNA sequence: TGCGCCAGCAGGGGAGAATTGGCCCCTGAAGCTTTCTTT.

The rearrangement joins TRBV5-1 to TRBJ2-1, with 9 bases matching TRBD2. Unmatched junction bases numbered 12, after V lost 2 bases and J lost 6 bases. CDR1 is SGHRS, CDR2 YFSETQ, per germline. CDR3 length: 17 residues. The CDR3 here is CASSFFESGGPFNEQFF. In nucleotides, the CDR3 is TGCGCCAGCAGCTTTTTCGAGAGCGGGGGGCCCTTCAATGAGCAGTTCTTC.

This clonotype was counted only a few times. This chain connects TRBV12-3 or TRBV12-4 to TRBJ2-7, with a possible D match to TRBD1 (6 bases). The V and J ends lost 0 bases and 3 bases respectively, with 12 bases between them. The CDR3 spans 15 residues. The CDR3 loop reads CASSLAGHLNYEQYF. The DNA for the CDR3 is TGTGCCAGCAGTTTAGCGGGACACCTTAACTACGAGCAGTACTTC.

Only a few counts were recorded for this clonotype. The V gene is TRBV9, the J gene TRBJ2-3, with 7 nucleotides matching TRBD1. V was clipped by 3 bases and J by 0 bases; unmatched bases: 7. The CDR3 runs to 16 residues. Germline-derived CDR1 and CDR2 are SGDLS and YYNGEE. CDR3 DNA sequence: TGTGCCAGCAGCGGTGACCGGGACAGTAGCACAGATACGCAGTATTTT. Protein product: CASSGDRDSSTDTQYF. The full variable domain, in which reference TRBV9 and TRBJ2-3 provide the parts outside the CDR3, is DSGVTQTPKHLITATGQRVTLRCSPRSGDLSVYWYQQSLDQGLQFLIQYYNGEERAKGNILERFSAQQFPDLHSELNLSSLELGDSALYFCASSGDRDSSTDTQYFGPGTRLTVL.

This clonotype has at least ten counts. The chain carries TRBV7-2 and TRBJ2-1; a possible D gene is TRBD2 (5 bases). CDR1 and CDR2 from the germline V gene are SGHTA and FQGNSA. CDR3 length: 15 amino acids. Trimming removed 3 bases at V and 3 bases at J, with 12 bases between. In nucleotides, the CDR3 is TGTGCCAGCAGCTTGGCTAGCAATGGCTACAATGAGCAGTTCTTC. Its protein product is CASSLASNGYNEQFF. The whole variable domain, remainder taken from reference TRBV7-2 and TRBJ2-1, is GAGVSQSPSNKVTEKGKDVELRCDPISGHTALYWYRQSLGQGLEFLIYFQGNSAPDKSGLPSDRFSAERTGGSVSTLTIQRTQQEDSAVYLCASSLASNGYNEQFFGPGTRLTVL.

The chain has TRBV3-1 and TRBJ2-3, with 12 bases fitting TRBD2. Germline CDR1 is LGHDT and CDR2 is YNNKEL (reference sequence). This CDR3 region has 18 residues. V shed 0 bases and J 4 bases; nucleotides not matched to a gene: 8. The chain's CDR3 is CASSQDLLAGGLSDTQYF. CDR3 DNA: TGTGCCAGCAGCCAAGATCTCCTAGCGGGGGGGTTGTCAGATACGCAGTATTTT.